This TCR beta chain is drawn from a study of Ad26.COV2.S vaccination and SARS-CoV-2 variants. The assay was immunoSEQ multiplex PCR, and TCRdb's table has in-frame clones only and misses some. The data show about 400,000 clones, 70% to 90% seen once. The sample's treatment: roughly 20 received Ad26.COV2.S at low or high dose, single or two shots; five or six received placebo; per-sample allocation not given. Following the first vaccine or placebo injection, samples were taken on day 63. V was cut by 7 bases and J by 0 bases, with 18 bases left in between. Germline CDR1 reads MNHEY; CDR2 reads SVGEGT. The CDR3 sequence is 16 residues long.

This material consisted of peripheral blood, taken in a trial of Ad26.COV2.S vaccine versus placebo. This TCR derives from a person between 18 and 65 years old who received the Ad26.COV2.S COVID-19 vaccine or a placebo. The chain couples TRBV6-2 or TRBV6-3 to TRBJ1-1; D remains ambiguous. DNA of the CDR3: TGTGCCAGCACCCCACCCGCAGGAGGAATGAACACTGAAGCTTTCTTT. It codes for CASTPPAGGMNTEAFF.